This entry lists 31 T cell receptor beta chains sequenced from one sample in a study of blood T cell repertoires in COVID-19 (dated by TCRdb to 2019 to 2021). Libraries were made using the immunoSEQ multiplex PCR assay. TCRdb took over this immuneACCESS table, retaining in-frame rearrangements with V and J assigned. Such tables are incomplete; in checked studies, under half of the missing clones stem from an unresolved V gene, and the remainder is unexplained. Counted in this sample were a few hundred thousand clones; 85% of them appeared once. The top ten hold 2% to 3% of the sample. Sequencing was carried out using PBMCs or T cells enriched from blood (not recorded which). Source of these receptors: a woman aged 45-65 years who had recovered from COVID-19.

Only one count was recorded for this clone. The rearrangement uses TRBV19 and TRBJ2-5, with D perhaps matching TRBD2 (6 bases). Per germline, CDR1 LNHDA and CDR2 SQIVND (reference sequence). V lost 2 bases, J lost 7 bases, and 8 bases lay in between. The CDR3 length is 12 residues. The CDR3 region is CASSIQEGTQYF. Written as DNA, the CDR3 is TGTGCCAGTAGTATACAGGAGGGGACCCAGTACTTC. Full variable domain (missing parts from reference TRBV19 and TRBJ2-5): DGGITQSPKYLFRKEGQNVTLSCEQNLNHDAMYWYRQDPGQGLRLIYYSQIVNDFQKGDIAEGYSVSREKKESFPLTVTSAQKNPTAFYLCASSIQEGTQYFGPGTRLLVL.

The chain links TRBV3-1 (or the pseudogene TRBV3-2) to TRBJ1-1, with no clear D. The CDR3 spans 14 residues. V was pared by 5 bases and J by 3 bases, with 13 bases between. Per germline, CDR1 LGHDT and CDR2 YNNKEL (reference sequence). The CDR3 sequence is CASSSRGEYTEAFF. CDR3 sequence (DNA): TGTGCCAGCAGCTCCCGCGGCGAGTACACTGAAGCTTTCTTT.

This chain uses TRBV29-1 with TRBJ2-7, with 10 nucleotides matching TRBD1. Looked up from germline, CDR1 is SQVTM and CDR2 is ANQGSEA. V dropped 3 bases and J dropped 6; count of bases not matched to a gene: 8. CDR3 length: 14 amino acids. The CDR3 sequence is CSVERGQGVGEQYF. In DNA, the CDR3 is TGCAGCGTTGAGAGAGGACAGGGGGTTGGCGAGCAGTACTTC.

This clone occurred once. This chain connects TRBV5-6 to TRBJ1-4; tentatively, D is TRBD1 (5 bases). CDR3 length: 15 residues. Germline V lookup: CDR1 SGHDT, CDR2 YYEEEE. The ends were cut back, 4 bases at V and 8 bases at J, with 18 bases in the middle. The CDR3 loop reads CASSANPGMGEKLFF. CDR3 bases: TGTGCCAGCAGCGCCAATCCAGGGATGGGCGAAAAACTGTTTTTT. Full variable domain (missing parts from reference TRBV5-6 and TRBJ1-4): DAGVTQSPTHLIKTRGQQVTLRCSPKSGHDTVSWYQQALGQGPQFIFQYYEEEERQRGNFPDRFSGHQFPNYSSELNVNALLLGDSALYLCASSANPGMGEKLFFGSGTQLSVL.

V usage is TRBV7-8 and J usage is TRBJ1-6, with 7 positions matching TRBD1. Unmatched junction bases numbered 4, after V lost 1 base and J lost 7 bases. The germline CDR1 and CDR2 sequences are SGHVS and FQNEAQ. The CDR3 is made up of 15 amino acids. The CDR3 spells CASSLGQGANSPLHF. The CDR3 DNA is TGTGCCAGCAGCTTAGGACAGGGAGCGAATTCACCCCTCCACTTT.

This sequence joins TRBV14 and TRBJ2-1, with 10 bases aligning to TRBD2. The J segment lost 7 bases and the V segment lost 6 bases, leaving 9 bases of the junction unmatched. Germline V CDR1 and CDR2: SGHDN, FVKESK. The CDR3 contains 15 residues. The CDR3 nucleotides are TGTGCCAGCAGGATAGCGGGAGGAACTAGAAATGAGCAGTTCTTC. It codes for CASRIAGGTRNEQFF.

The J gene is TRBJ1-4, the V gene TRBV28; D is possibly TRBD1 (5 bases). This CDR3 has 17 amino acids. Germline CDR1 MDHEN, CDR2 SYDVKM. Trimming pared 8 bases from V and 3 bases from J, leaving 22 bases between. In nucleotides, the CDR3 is TGTGCCAGCGCCCCCACCCCGCCTCCCAGGGCTAATGAAAAACTGTTTTTT. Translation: CASAPTPPPRANEKLFF.

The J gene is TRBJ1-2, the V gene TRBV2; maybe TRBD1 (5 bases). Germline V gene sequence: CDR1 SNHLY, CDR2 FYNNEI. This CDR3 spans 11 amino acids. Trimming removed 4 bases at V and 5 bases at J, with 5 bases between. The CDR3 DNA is TGTGCCAGCAGTGGACAGTATGGCTACACCTTC. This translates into CASSGQYGYTF.

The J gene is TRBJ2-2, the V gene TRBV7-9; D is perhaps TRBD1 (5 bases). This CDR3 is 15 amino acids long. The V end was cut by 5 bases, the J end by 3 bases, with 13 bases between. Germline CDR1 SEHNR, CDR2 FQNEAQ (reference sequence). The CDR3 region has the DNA TGTGCCAGCAGCACCAGAAGGGGTCACACCGGGGAGCTGTTTTTT. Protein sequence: CASSTRRGHTGELFF.

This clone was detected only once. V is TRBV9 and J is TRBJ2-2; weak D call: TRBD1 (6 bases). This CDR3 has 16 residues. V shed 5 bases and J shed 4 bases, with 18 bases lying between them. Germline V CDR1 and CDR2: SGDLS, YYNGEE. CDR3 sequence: CASRPPGHPGTGELFF. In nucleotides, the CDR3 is TGTGCCAGCAGACCCCCGGGACACCCGGGCACCGGGGAGCTGTTTTTT.

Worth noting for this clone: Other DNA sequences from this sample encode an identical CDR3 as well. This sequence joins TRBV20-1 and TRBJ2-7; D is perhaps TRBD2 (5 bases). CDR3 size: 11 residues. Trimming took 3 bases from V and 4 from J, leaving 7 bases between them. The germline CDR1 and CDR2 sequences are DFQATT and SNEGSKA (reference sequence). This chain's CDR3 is CSASRGYEQYF. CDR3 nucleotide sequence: TGCAGTGCTAGTCGGGGTTACGAGCAGTACTTC.

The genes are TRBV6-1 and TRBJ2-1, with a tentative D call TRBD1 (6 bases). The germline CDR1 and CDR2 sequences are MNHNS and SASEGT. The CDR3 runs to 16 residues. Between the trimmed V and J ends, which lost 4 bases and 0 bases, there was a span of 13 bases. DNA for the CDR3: TGTGCCAGCAGTGGTGGGGGCCCAAGCTCCTACAATGAGCAGTTCTTC. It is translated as CASSGGGPSSYNEQFF.

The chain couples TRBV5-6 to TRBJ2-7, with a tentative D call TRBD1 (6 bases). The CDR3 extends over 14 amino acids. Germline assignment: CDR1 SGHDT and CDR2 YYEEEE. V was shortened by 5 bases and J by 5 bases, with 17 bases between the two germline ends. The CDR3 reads CASRQTIQGHEQYF. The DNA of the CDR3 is TGTGCCAGCAGACAGACAATACAGGGCCACGAGCAGTACTTC.

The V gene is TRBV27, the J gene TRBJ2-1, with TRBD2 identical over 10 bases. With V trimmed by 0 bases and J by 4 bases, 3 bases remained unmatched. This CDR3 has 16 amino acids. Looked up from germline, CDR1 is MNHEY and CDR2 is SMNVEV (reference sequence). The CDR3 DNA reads TGTGCCAGCAGTTTATCCGGACTAGCGGAGTACAATGAGCAGTTCTTC. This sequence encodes CASSLSGLAEYNEQFF.

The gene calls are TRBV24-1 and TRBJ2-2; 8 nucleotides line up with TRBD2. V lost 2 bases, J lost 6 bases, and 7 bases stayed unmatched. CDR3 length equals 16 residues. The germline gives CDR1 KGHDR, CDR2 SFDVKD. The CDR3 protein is CATSDSSGSLAGELFF. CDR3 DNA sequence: TGTGCCACCAGTGATTCAAGCGGGAGTTTGGCCGGGGAGCTGTTTTTT.

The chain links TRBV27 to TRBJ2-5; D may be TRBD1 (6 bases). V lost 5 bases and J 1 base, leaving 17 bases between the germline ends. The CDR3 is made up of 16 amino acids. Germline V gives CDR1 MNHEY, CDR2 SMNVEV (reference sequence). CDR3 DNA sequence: TGTGCCAGCAGTAGAACCGGGACAACGGGCCAAGAGACCCAGTACTTC. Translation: CASSRTGTTGQETQYF.

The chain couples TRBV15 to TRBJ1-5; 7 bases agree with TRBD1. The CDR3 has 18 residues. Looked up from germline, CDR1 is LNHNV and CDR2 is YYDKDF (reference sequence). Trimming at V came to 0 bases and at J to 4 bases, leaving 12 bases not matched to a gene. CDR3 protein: CATSRDGTTGWTNQPQHF. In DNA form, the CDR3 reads TGTGCCACCAGCAGAGACGGGACGACAGGGTGGACGAATCAGCCCCAGCATTTT.

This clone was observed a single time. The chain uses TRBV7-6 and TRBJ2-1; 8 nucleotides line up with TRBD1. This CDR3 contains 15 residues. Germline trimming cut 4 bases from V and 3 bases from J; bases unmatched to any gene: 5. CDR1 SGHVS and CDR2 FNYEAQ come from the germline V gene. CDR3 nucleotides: TGTGCCAGCAGCTCCTGGGACAGGAGCTACAATGAGCAGTTCTTC. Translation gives CASSSWDRSYNEQFF.

CDR3 protein: CATSRDYGANSPLHF. Here the CDR3 DNA reads TGTGCCACCAGCAGAGATTACGGTGCTAATTCACCCCTCCACTTT. The gene calls are TRBV15 and TRBJ1-6; D is unresolved. The CDR3 has 15 residues. The V gene lost 0 bases and the J gene lost 6 bases, with 9 bases spanning the gap. The germline V gene encodes CDR1 LNHNV and CDR2 YYDKDF (reference sequence).

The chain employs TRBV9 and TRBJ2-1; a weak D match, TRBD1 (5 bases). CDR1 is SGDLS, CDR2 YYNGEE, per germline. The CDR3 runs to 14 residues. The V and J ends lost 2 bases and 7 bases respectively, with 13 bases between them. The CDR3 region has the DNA TGTGCCAGCAGCGTCGGTGGGGCCCAGAATGAGCAGTTCTTC. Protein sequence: CASSVGGAQNEQFF.

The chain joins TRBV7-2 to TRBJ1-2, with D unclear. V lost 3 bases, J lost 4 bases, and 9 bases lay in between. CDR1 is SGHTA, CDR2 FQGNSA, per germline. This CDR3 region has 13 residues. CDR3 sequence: CASSFSTVYGYTF. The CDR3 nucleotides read TGTGCCAGCAGCTTTTCTACAGTCTATGGCTACACCTTC.

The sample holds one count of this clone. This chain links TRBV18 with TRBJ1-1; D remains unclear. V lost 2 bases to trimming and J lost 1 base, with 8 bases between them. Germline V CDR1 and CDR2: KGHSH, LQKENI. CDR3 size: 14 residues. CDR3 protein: CASSPRRGNTEAFF. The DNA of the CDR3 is TGTGCCAGCTCACCAAGGCGGGGGAACACTGAAGCTTTCTTT.

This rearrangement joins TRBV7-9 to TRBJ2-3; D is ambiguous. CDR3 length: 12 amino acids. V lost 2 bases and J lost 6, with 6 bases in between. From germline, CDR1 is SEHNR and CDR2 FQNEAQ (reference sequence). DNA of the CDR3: TGTGCCAGCAGCTTAACGAGGGATACGCAGTATTTT. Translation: CASSLTRDTQYF.

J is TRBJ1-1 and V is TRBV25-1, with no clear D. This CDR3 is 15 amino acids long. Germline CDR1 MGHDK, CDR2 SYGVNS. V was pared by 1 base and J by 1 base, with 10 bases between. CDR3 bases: TGTGCCAGCAGTGAATGGGCACGGGGGAACACTGAAGCTTTCTTT. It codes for CASSEWARGNTEAFF.

The DNA for the CDR3 is TGCGCCAGCAGCCATTCTAGCGGGAATGCCTACGAGCAGTACTTC. Encoded protein: CASSHSSGNAYEQYF. J is TRBJ2-7 and V is TRBV4-3, with 9 bases lining up with TRBD2. The V gene's germline CDR1 is LGHNA and CDR2 YSLEER. The V and J ends lost 3 bases and 2 bases, in that order; junction bases with no gene match: 5. This CDR3 region has 15 residues.

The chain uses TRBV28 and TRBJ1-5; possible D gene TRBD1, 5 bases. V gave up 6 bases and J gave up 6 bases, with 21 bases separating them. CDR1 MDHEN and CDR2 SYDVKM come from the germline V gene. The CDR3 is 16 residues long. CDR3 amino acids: CASSKDLGGGRQPQHF. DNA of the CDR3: TGTGCCAGCAGCAAAGATTTGGGGGGAGGCCGTCAGCCCCAGCATTTT.

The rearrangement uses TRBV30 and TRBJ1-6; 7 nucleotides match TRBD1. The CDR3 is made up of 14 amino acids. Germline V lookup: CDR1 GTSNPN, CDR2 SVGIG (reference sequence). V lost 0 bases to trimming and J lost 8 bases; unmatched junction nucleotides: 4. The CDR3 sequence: CAWSVLQGHSPLHF. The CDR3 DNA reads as TGTGCCTGGAGTGTACTACAGGGGCATTCACCCCTCCACTTT. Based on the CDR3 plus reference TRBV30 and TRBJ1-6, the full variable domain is SQTIHQWPATLVQPVGSPLSLECTVEGTSNPNLYWYRQAAGRGLQLLFYSVGIGQISSEVPQNLSASRPQDRQFILSSKKLLLSDSGFYLCAWSVLQGHSPLHFGNGTRLTVT.

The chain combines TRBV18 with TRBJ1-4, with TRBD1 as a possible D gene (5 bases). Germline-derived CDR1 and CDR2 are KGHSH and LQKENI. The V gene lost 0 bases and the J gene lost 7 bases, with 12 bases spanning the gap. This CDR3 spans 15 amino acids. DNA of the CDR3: TGTGCCAGCTCACCACCGGGGGGGGATCGTGAAAAACTGTTTTTT. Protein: CASSPPGGDREKLFF.

In nucleotides, the CDR3 is TGTGCCAGCAGGGGGGGACTATTCCGGTTCTTC. Encoded protein: CASRGGLFRFF. The chain has TRBV28 and TRBJ2-1; 7 bases map to TRBD2. The germline V gene encodes CDR1 MDHEN and CDR2 SYDVKM. With V trimmed by 6 bases and J by 15 bases, 8 bases remained unmatched. The CDR3 length is 11 residues.

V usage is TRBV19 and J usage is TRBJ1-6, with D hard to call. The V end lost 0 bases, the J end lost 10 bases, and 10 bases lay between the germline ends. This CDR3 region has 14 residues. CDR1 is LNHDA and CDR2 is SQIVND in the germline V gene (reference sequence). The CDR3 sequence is CASSIDRSESPLHF. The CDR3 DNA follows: TGTGCCAGTAGTATAGACAGGTCCGAATCACCCCTCCACTTT.

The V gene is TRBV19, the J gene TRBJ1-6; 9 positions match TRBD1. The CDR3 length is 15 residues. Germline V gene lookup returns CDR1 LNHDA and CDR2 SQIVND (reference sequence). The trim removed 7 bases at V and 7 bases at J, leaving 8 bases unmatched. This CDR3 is CASIGTGRRNSPLHF. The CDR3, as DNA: TGTGCCAGTATCGGGACAGGGAGGAGGAATTCACCCCTCCACTTT.